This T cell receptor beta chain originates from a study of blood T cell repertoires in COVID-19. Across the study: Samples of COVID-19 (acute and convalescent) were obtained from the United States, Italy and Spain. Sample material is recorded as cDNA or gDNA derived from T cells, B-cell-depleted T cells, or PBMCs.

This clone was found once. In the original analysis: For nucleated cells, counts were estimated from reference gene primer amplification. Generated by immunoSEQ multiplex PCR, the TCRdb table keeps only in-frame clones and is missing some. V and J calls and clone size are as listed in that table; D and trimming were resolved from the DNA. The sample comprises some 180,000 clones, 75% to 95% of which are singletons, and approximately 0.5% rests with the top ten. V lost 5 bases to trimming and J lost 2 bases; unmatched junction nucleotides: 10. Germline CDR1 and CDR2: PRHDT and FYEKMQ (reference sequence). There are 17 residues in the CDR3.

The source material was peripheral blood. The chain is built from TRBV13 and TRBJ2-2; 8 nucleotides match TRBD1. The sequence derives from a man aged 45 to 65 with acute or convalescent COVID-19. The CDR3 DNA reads TGTGCCAGCAGCCCCCCCGACAGGGGTGCAAACACCGGGGAGCTGTTTTTT. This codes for CASSPPDRGANTGELFF.